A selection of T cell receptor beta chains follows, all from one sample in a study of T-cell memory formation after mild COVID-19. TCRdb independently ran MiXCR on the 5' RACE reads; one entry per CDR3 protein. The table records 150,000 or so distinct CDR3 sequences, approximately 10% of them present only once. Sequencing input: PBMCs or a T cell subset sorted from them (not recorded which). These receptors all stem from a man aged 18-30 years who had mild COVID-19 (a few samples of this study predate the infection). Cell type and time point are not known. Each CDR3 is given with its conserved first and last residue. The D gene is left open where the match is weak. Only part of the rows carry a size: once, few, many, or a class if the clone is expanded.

CDR3 protein: CASSFWTGQETQYF; CDR3 DNA: TGTGCCAGCAGCTTCTGGACAGGACAAGAGACCCAGTACTTC; clone size: -; V gene: TRBV7-2; J gene: TRBJ2-5; D gene: TRBD1
CDR3 protein: CASSEASPGGTDTQYF; CDR3 DNA: TGTGCCAGCAGCGAAGCGAGCCCCGGGGGCACAGATACGCAGTATTTT; clone size: -; V gene: TRBV7-2; J gene: TRBJ2-3; D gene: -
CDR3 protein: CASSLSPDYQETQYF; CDR3 DNA: TGTGCCAGCAGCTTATCCCCGGATTACCAAGAGACCCAGTACTTC; clone size: -; V gene: TRBV7-2; J gene: TRBJ2-5; D gene: -
CDR3 protein: CATSDRGTSGGYEQFF; CDR3 DNA: TGTGCCACCAGTGATCGGGGGACTAGCGGGGGTTATGAGCAGTTCTTC; clone size: few; V gene: TRBV24-1; J gene: TRBJ2-1; D gene: TRBD2
CDR3 protein: CASSPGGAGAYNEQFF; CDR3 DNA: TGCGCCAGCAGCCCAGGAGGCGCGGGAGCCTACAATGAGCAGTTCTTC; clone size: -; V gene: TRBV5-1; J gene: TRBJ2-1; D gene: TRBD2
CDR3 protein: CSARARLAGTTDTQYF; CDR3 DNA: TGCAGTGCTAGAGCTCGCCTAGCGGGGACCACAGATACGCAGTATTTT; clone size: -; V gene: TRBV20-1; J gene: TRBJ2-3; D gene: TRBD2
CDR3 protein: CASSLNRATEAFF; CDR3 DNA: TGTGCCAGCAGCTTAAACAGGGCCACTGAAGCTTTCTTT; clone size: few; V gene: TRBV7-9; J gene: TRBJ1-1; D gene: -
CDR3 protein: CASSFQTSGGYWEQFF; CDR3 DNA: TGTGCCAGCAGCTTCCAGACTAGCGGGGGTTATTGGGAGCAGTTCTTC; clone size: few; V gene: TRBV11-1; J gene: TRBJ2-1; D gene: TRBD2
CDR3 protein: CASSVSQYNSPLHF; CDR3 DNA: TGTGCCAGCAGCGTATCCCAGTATAATTCACCCCTCCACTTT; clone size: -; V gene: TRBV9; J gene: TRBJ1-6; D gene: -
CDR3 protein: CASSSTASNTEAFF; CDR3 DNA: TGCGCCAGCAGCTCGACAGCGTCAAACACTGAAGCTTTCTTT; clone size: many; V gene: TRBV5-1; J gene: TRBJ1-1; D gene: -
CDR3 protein: CSAREDSNQPQHF; CDR3 DNA: TGCAGTGCTAGAGAGGATAGCAATCAGCCCCAGCATTTT; clone size: many; V gene: TRBV20-1; J gene: TRBJ1-5; D gene: -
CDR3 protein: CASSPPAGDRGQETQYF; CDR3 DNA: TGTGCCAGCAGCCCACCAGCTGGGGACAGGGGGCAAGAGACCCAGTACTTC; clone size: few; V gene: TRBV5-7; J gene: TRBJ2-5; D gene: TRBD1
CDR3 protein: CASSLSSAGNEQFF; CDR3 DNA: TGCGCCAGCAGCTTGTCTTCAGCGGGTAATGAGCAGTTCTTC; clone size: few; V gene: TRBV5-1; J gene: TRBJ2-1; D gene: -
CDR3 protein: CAGGQARQETQYF; CDR3 DNA: TGTGCCGGCGGACAGGCCCGCCAAGAGACCCAGTACTTC; clone size: many; V gene: TRBV7-2; J gene: TRBJ2-5; D gene: TRBD1
CDR3 protein: CSARTSGGLSAQYF; CDR3 DNA: TGCAGTGCGCGGACTAGCGGGGGGCTGTCGGCCCAGTACTTC; clone size: few; V gene: TRBV20-1; J gene: TRBJ2-5; D gene: TRBD2
CDR3 protein: CASTAGGMSDTQYF; CDR3 DNA: TGTGCCAGCACAGCGGGGGGAATGTCAGATACGCAGTATTTT; clone size: -; V gene: TRBV2; J gene: TRBJ2-3; D gene: TRBD2
CDR3 protein: CASSIYQELFF; CDR3 DNA: TGTGCCAGCAGCATCTACCAGGAGCTGTTTTTT; clone size: few; V gene: TRBV7-9; J gene: TRBJ2-2; D gene: -
CDR3 protein: CASSTGQGTQGYTF; CDR3 DNA: TGCGCCAGCAGCACGGGACAGGGAACACAAGGCTACACCTTC; clone size: once; V gene: TRBV5-1; J gene: TRBJ1-2; D gene: TRBD1
CDR3 protein: CASSKDRGDTEAFF; CDR3 DNA: TGTGCCAGCAGCAAGGACAGGGGAGACACTGAAGCTTTCTTT; clone size: -; V gene: TRBV7-9; J gene: TRBJ1-1; D gene: TRBD1
CDR3 protein: CASSVEFGTGANTGELFF; CDR3 DNA: TGTGCCAGCAGCGTAGAATTTGGGACAGGGGCAAACACCGGGGAGCTGTTTTTT; clone size: few; V gene: TRBV9; J gene: TRBJ2-2; D gene: TRBD1
CDR3 protein: CSASLGTSGVSDTQYF; CDR3 DNA: TGCAGTGCTTCGCTCGGGACTAGCGGGGTATCAGATACGCAGTATTTT; clone size: many; V gene: TRBV20-1; J gene: TRBJ2-3; D gene: TRBD2
CDR3 protein: CASSNGRGGPYGYTF; CDR3 DNA: TGTGCCAGCAGCAACGGCCGCGGCGGGCCCTATGGCTACACCTTC; clone size: -; V gene: TRBV7-9; J gene: TRBJ1-2; D gene: -
CDR3 protein: CASSQRDRSKETQYF; CDR3 DNA: TGTGCCAGCAGCCAGCGGGACAGGTCCAAAGAGACCCAGTACTTC; clone size: once; V gene: TRBV4-2; J gene: TRBJ2-5; D gene: TRBD1
CDR3 protein: CASCQSGTEYNEQFF; CDR3 DNA: TGTGCCAGCTGCCAATCCGGGACGGAATACAATGAGCAGTTCTTC; clone size: few; V gene: TRBV11-3; J gene: TRBJ2-1; D gene: -
CDR3 protein: CASSSQGAGEQYF; CDR3 DNA: TGTGCCAGCAGCTCACAGGGGGCAGGCGAGCAGTACTTC; clone size: few; V gene: TRBV12-3/TRBV12-4; J gene: TRBJ2-7; D gene: TRBD1
CDR3 protein: CASWITQHGYTF; CDR3 DNA: TGTGCCAGCTGGATTACTCAACATGGCTACACCTTC; clone size: -; V gene: TRBV6-2/TRBV6-3; J gene: TRBJ1-2; D gene: -
CDR3 protein: CASKRTGNYGYTF; CDR3 DNA: TGTGCCAGCAAACGGACAGGGAACTATGGCTACACCTTC; clone size: -; V gene: TRBV6-2/TRBV6-3; J gene: TRBJ1-2; D gene: TRBD1
CDR3 protein: CSAETSGGADTQYF; CDR3 DNA: TGCAGTGCTGAGACTAGCGGGGGGGCCGATACGCAGTATTTT; clone size: few; V gene: TRBV20-1; J gene: TRBJ2-3; D gene: TRBD2
CDR3 protein: CASSPQGRIPREQFF; CDR3 DNA: TGTGCCAGCAGTCCCCAGGGGCGGATCCCTCGGGAGCAGTTCTTC; clone size: -; V gene: TRBV27; J gene: TRBJ2-1; D gene: -
CDR3 protein: CASSVDRGTDYGYTF; CDR3 DNA: TGTGCCAGCAGCGTAGACAGGGGGACTGACTATGGCTACACCTTC; clone size: -; V gene: TRBV7-2; J gene: TRBJ1-2; D gene: TRBD1
CDR3 protein: CAISESESGTQYF; CDR3 DNA: TGTGCCATCAGTGAGTCGGAGTCGGGGACCCAGTACTTC; clone size: many; V gene: TRBV10-3; J gene: TRBJ2-5; D gene: -
CDR3 protein: CASSPDGSYNSPLHF; CDR3 DNA: TGTGCCAGCTCACCGGACGGGTCCTATAATTCACCCCTCCACTTT; clone size: few; V gene: TRBV18; J gene: TRBJ1-6; D gene: -
CDR3 protein: CASSLAAGAADTQYF; CDR3 DNA: TGTGCCAGCAGCTTAGCAGCCGGGGCGGCAGATACGCAGTATTTT; clone size: -; V gene: TRBV7-6; J gene: TRBJ2-3; D gene: -
CDR3 protein: CAWIRGLSTEAFF; CDR3 DNA: TGTGCCTGGATAAGGGGGTTGAGCACTGAAGCTTTCTTT; clone size: -; V gene: TRBV30; J gene: TRBJ1-1; D gene: -
CDR3 protein: CASGWGGPTDTQYF; CDR3 DNA: TGCGCCAGCGGGTGGGGGGGCCCGACAGATACGCAGTATTTT; clone size: few; V gene: TRBV5-1; J gene: TRBJ2-3; D gene: -
CDR3 protein: CASSLTGMNTEAFF; CDR3 DNA: TGTGCCAGCAGCTTGACAGGAATGAACACTGAAGCTTTCTTT; clone size: few; V gene: TRBV7-9; J gene: TRBJ1-1; D gene: -
CDR3 protein: CASSVGPSGPDQPQHF; CDR3 DNA: TGTGCCAGCAGCGTAGGGCCCTCTGGGCCAGATCAGCCCCAGCATTTT; clone size: -; V gene: TRBV9; J gene: TRBJ1-5; D gene: -
CDR3 protein: CASTLLLQGNTEAFF; CDR3 DNA: TGTGCCAGCACCCTCCTCCTCCAGGGGAACACTGAAGCTTTCTTT; clone size: -; V gene: TRBV11-2; J gene: TRBJ1-1; D gene: -
CDR3 protein: CASSEGGGAGELFF; CDR3 DNA: TGTGCCAGCAGTGAGGGAGGGGGCGCCGGGGAGCTGTTTTTT; clone size: -; V gene: TRBV6-1; J gene: TRBJ2-2; D gene: -
CDR3 protein: CASNTGGSNTEAFF; CDR3 DNA: TGTGCCAGCAACACCGGGGGGTCGAACACTGAAGCTTTCTTT; clone size: many; V gene: TRBV6-5; J gene: TRBJ1-1; D gene: -
CDR3 protein: CASSNRDKILREQYF; CDR3 DNA: TGTGCCAGCAGCAATCGGGACAAAATTCTACGAGAGCAGTACTTC; clone size: few; V gene: TRBV21-1; J gene: TRBJ2-7; D gene: -
CDR3 protein: CASSLGGGGAEAFF; CDR3 DNA: TGTGCCAGCAGTTTAGGAGGCGGGGGTGCTGAAGCTTTCTTT; clone size: -; V gene: TRBV27; J gene: TRBJ1-1; D gene: -
CDR3 protein: CASSLAQLAGEQFF; CDR3 DNA: TGTGCCAGCAGTTTAGCCCAACTAGCGGGGGAGCAGTTCTTC; clone size: -; V gene: TRBV12-3/TRBV12-4; J gene: TRBJ2-1; D gene: TRBD2
CDR3 protein: CSARDSAGEKLFF; CDR3 DNA: TGCAGTGCTAGAGATTCTGCCGGGGAAAAACTGTTTTTT; clone size: many; V gene: TRBV20-1; J gene: TRBJ1-4; D gene: -
CDR3 protein: CASSLYPALTDTQYF; CDR3 DNA: TGTGCCAGCAGTTTATACCCGGCACTCACAGATACGCAGTATTTT; clone size: -; V gene: TRBV27; J gene: TRBJ2-3; D gene: -
CDR3 protein: CASNHWRGGEAFF; CDR3 DNA: TGTGCCAGCAACCACTGGAGGGGAGGAGAAGCTTTCTTT; clone size: few; V gene: TRBV25-1; J gene: TRBJ1-1; D gene: -
CDR3 protein: CSVRRGSYNEQFF; CDR3 DNA: TGCAGCGTTCGGAGGGGGTCCTACAATGAGCAGTTCTTC; clone size: -; V gene: TRBV29-1; J gene: TRBJ2-1; D gene: -
CDR3 protein: CASSTTSGASYNEQFF; CDR3 DNA: TGTGCCAGCAGTACGACTAGCGGGGCGTCCTACAATGAGCAGTTCTTC; clone size: few; V gene: TRBV6-4; J gene: TRBJ2-1; D gene: TRBD2
CDR3 protein: CASSLQPSGGTDTQYF; CDR3 DNA: TGTGCCAGCAGCTTACAACCTAGCGGGGGCACAGATACGCAGTATTTT; clone size: -; V gene: TRBV11-2; J gene: TRBJ2-3; D gene: TRBD2
CDR3 protein: CASSGTGIPQETQYF; CDR3 DNA: TGTGCCAGCAGTGGAACAGGTATACCCCAAGAGACCCAGTACTTC; clone size: -; V gene: TRBV2; J gene: TRBJ2-5; D gene: -
CDR3 protein: CASSPYLPETQYF; CDR3 DNA: TGTGCCAGCAGCCCGTATCTTCCGGAGACCCAGTACTTC; clone size: -; V gene: TRBV7-2; J gene: TRBJ2-5; D gene: -